The rows below give T cell receptor beta chains drawn from one sample of a study of post-analysis software for immune sequencing data. TCRdb independently ran MiXCR on the PCR reads; one entry per CDR3 protein. The sample gives 500,000 to 600,000 distinct CDR3 sequences, 44% of which show up once; 1.5% to 2% is in the top ten. What was sequenced was blood. The origin of the receptors is a girl aged 5-17 years with multiple sclerosis. Each CDR3 is given with its conserved first and last residue. D genes are given only for firm matches.

V: TRBV20-1; J: TRBJ2-1; D: -; CDR3: CSARPYGVYNEQFF; DNA: TGCAGTGCTAGACCCTATGGTGTTTACAATGAGCAGTTCTTC
V: TRBV5-5; J: TRBJ1-1; D: TRBD1; CDR3: CASSLQGRAATEAFF; DNA: TGTGCCAGCAGCCTACAGGGGAGGGCGGCCACTGAAGCTTTCTTT
V: TRBV20-1; J: TRBJ2-3; D: -; CDR3: CSARTGTDTQYF; DNA: TGCAGTGCTAGAACAGGCACAGATACGCAGTATTTT
V: TRBV6-6; J: TRBJ2-7; D: -; CDR3: CASSYSAGASYEQYF; DNA: TGTGCCAGCAGTTACTCGGCAGGGGCTTCCTACGAGCAGTACTTC
V: TRBV12-3/TRBV12-4; J: TRBJ1-2; D: TRBD1; CDR3: CASSEQTGAPYGYTF; DNA: TGTGCCAGCAGTGAACAGACAGGGGCCCCCTATGGCTACACCTTC
V: TRBV5-5; J: TRBJ2-7; D: -; CDR3: CASSSGTPRSEQYF; DNA: TGTGCCAGCAGCTCCGGGACCCCGAGAAGCGAGCAGTACTTC
V: TRBV4-1; J: TRBJ1-4; D: -; CDR3: CASSQGVALMGANEKLFF; DNA: TGCGCCAGCAGCCAAGGTGTTGCACTGATGGGGGCTAATGAAAAACTGTTTTTT
V: TRBV6-5; J: TRBJ2-7; D: -; CDR3: CASSYSGVHEQYF; DNA: TGTGCCAGCAGTTACTCCGGGGTCCACGAGCAGTACTTC
V: TRBV10-3; J: TRBJ2-1; D: TRBD2; CDR3: CASGSLGGRANNEQFF; DNA: TGTGCCAGCGGGAGCCTTGGGGGGAGGGCCAACAATGAGCAGTTCTTC
V: TRBV5-1; J: TRBJ2-3; D: -; CDR3: CASSLSRTGDTQYF; DNA: TGCGCCAGCAGCTTGTCCCGGACCGGAGATACGCAGTATTTT
V: TRBV2; J: TRBJ2-3; D: TRBD2; CDR3: CASTLRLAGSTDTQYF; DNA: TGTGCCAGCACCTTGAGGCTAGCGGGCAGCACAGATACGCAGTATTTT
V: TRBV4-1; J: TRBJ1-5; D: -; CDR3: CASSQDYRTASNQPQHF; DNA: TGCGCCAGCAGCCAAGACTATCGGACAGCTAGCAATCAGCCCCAGCATTTT
V: TRBV24-1; J: TRBJ2-3; D: -; CDR3: CATGDRRGTDTQYF; DNA: TGTGCCACCGGTGATCGGAGGGGTACAGATACGCAGTATTTT